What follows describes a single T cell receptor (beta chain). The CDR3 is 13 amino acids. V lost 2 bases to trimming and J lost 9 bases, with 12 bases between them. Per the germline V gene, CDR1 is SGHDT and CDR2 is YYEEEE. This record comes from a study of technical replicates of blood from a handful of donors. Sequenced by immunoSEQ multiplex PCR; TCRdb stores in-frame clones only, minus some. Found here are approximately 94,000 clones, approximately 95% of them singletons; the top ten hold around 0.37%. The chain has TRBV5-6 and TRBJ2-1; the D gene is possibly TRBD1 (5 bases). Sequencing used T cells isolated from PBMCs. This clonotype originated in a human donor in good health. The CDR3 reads CASSFRVRGEQFF. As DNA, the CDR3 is TGTGCCAGCAGCTTCAGGGTTCGTGGTGAGCAGTTCTTC. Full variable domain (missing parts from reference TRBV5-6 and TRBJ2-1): DAGVTQSPTHLIKTRGQQVTLRCSPKSGHDTVSWYQQALGQGPQFIFQYYEEEERQRGNFPDRFSGHQFPNYSSELNVNALLLGDSALYLCASSFRVRGEQFFGPGTRLTVL.